This TCR beta chain was found in a study of early T cells in non-severe SARS-CoV-2 infection. Study-wide context: With bulk RNA from unsorted whole blood as input, sequencing yielded unpaired chains.

The CDR3 sequence is 16 residues long. V lost 1 base to trimming and J lost 2 bases, with 11 bases between them. Germline V lookup: CDR1 MGHRA, CDR2 YSYEKL. This clonotype came up many times. TCRdb reprocessed the 5' RACE reads via MiXCR and lists one record per CDR3 protein. The profile shows approximately 89,000 distinct CDR3 sequences, about 14% of them singletons. The sequenced sample consisted of whole blood. The origin of this receptor is an adult who was a healthcare worker with PCR-confirmed SARS-CoV-2 infection or an uninfected control (not recorded which). The genes are TRBV4-1 and TRBJ2-2; D is undetermined. CDR3 nucleotide sequence: TGCGCCAGCAGCCAAGGCATGGGTCTAAACACCGGGGAGCTGTTTTTT. Protein product: CASSQGMGLNTGELFF.